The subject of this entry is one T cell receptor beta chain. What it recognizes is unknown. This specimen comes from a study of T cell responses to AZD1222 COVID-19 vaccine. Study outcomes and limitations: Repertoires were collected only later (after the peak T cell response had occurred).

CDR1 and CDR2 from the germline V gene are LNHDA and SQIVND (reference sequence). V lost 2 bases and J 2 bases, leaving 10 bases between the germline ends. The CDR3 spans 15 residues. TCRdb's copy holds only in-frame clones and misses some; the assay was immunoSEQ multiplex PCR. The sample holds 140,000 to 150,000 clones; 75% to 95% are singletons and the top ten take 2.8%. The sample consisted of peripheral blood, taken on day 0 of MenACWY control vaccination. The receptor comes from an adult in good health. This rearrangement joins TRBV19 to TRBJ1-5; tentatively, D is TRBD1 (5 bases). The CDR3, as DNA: TGTGCCAGTAGTATACCGGGGCTAGGCAATCAGCCCCAGCATTTT. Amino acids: CASSIPGLGNQPQHF.